This T cell receptor beta chain was captured by sequencing in a study of shared clonotypes between healthy human individuals. Findings of the study overall: Represented diversity, genetic and exposure-history alike, was limited by few donors.

All of the donors resided in Nashville, Tennessee, and each was a Caucasian adult. Deep was the level at which the assay was run. Per the original methods: Junction-only immunoSEQ data arrived without quality scores, meaning filtering differed. Generated by immunoSEQ multiplex PCR, the TCRdb table keeps only in-frame clones and is missing some. V, J and clone size are those of that table, while D and trimming were read from the DNA. The sample has 730,000 or so clones; roughly 70% are singletons. V lost 4 bases, J lost 0 bases, and 6 bases stayed unmatched. Germline CDR1 SGHNT, CDR2 YYREEE (reference sequence). The CDR3 contains 17 residues. In the case of this clone: Antigen specificity is unknown.

The receptor was derived from a woman aged 30 to 39 in good health. The V gene is TRBV5-4, the J gene TRBJ2-6; 8 bases are shared with TRBD1. The sequencing sample was made of memory CD4+ T cells sorted from blood. Stated subset: CD45RA-negative fraction. As DNA, the CDR3 is TGTGCCAGCAGCCTACACAGGGGGAACTCTGGGGCCAACGTCCTGACTTTC. Translated: CASSLHRGNSGANVLTF.